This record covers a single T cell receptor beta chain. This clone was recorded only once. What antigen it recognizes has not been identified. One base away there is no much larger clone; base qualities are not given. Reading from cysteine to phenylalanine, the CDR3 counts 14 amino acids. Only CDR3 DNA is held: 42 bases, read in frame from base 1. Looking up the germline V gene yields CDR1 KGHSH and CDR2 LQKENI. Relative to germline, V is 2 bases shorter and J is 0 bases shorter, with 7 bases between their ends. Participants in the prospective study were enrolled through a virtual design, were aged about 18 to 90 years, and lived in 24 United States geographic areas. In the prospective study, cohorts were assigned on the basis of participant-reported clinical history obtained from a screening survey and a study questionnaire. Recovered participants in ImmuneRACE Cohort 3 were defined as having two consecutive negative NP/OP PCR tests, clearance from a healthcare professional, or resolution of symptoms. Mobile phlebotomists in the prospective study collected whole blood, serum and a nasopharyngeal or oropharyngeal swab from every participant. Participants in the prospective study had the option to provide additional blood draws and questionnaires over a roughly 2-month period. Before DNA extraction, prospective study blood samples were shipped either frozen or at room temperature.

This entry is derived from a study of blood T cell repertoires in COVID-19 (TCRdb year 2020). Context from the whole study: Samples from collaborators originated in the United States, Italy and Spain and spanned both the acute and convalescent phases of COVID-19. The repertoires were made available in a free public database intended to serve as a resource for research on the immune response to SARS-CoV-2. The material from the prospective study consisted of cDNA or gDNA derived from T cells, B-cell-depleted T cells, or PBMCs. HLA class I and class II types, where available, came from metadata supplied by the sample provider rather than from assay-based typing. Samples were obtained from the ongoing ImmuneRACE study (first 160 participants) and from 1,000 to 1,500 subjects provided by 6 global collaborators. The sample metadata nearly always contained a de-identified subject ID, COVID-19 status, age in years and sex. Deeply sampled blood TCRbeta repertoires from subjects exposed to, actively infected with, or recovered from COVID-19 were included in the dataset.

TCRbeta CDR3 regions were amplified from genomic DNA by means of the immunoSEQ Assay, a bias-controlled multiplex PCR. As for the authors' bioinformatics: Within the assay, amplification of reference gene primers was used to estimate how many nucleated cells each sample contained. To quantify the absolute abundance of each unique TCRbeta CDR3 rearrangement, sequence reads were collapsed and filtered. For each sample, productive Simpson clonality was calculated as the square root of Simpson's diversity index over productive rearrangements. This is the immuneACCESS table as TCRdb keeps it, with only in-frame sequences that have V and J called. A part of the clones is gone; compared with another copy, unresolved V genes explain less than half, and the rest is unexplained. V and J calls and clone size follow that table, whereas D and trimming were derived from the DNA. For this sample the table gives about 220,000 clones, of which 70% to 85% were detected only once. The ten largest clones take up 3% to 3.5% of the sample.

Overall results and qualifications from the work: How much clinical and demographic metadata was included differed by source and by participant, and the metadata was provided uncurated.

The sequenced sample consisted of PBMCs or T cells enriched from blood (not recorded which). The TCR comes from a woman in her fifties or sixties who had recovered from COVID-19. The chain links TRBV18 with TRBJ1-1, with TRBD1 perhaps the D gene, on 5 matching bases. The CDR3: CASSPSGLNTEAFF. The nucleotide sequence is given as TGTGCCAGCTCACCATCAGGGTTGAACACTGAAGCTTTCTTT.